The table lists the clone carrying this TCR beta chain with a few counts. Its matching antigen is unknown. TCRdb reprocessed the 5' RACE reads with MiXCR, giving one entry per CDR3 protein. This sample has about 500,000 distinct CDR3 sequences, with roughly 17% found just once. This sample was included in a study of T cells after yellow fever vaccination. Overall study findings and caveats: Subsequent to the booster, the majority of primary-vaccination clones reappeared (96% CD4, roughly 90% CD8). Clonotypes found in both CD4 and CD8 compartments made up a small share.

V was cut by 1 base and J by 3 bases, with 1 base left in between. This CDR3 region has 12 residues. Germline lookup yields CDR1 LGHNT and CDR2 FRNRAP. The specimen was PBMCs, collected about 5 days after the first yellow fever vaccination. This clonotype was sampled from a man aged 18 to 29 who received the YFV17D yellow fever vaccine. The chain couples TRBV12-5 to TRBJ2-1, with unresolved D. The CDR3 spells CASGLGYNEQFF. The DNA of the CDR3 is TGTGCTAGTGGTTTGGGCTACAATGAGCAGTTCTTC.